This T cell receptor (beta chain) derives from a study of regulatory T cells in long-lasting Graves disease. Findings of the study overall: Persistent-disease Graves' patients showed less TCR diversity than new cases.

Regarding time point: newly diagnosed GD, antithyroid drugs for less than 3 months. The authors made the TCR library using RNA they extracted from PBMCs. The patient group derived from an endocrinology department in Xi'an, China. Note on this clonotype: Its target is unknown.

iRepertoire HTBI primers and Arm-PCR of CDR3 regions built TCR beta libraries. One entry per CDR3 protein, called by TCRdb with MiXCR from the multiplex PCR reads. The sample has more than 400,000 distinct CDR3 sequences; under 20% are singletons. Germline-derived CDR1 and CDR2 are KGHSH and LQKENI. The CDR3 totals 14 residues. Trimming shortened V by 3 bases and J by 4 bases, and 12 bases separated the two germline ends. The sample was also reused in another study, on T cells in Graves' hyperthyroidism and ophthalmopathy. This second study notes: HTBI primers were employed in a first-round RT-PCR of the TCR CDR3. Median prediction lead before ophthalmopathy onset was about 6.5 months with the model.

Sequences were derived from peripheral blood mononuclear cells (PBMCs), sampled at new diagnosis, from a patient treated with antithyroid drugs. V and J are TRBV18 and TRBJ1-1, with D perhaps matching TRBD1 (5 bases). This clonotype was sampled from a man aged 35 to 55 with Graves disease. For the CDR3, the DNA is TGTGCCAGCTCACCCGCCAGGGCATCCACTGAAGCTTTCTTT. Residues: CASSPARASTEAFF.